These 5 T cell receptor beta chains came from one sample sequenced in a study of identical twins. TCRdb ran MiXCR on the 5' RACE reads and lists one entry per CDR3 protein. Here the sample spans around 220,000 distinct CDR3 sequences, 11% to 15% being singletons. The sequencing input was memory (CD45RO+) T cells sorted from blood. These receptors were taken from a woman aged 18 to 35 in good health.

V and J are TRBV12-3 or TRBV12-4 and TRBJ2-5, with 8 positions matching TRBD2. J was trimmed by 4 bases and V by 3 bases; bases with no gene match: 4. The CDR3 sequence is 14 residues long. The chain's CDR3 is CASSFSLAGETQYF. Written as DNA, the CDR3 is TGTGCCAGCAGTTTTAGCCTAGCGGGAGAGACCCAGTACTTC.

This clonotype was recorded many times. The chain uses TRBV5-1 and TRBJ2-7; perhaps TRBD1 as D (5 bases). Trimming removed 2 bases at V and 5 bases at J, with 14 bases between. Germline V gene data show CDR1 as SGHRS and CDR2 as YFSETQ. The CDR3 extends over 14 amino acids. This CDR3 reads CASSLRQPGNEQYF. CDR3 bases: TGCGCCAGCAGCTTAAGACAGCCTGGAAACGAGCAGTACTTC.

The CDR3 loop is CASNGAATNEKLFF. The CDR3 DNA reads as TGTGCCAGTAACGGCGCGGCAACTAATGAAAAACTGTTTTTT. The genes are TRBV19 and TRBJ1-4; D is uncertain. CDR3 length: 14 residues. Germline V gene data show CDR1 as LNHDA and CDR2 as SQIVND (reference sequence). Trimming pared 7 bases from V and 0 bases from J, leaving 9 bases between.

The J gene is TRBJ1-1, the V gene TRBV6-5, with a weak D call TRBD1 (6 bases). Deletions cut 4 bases from V and 0 bases from J, with 9 bases between. CDR1 is MNHEY, CDR2 SVGAGI, per germline. The CDR3 length is 14 residues. The CDR3 reads CASSWDNMNTEAFF. Here the CDR3 DNA reads TGTGCCAGCAGTTGGGACAACATGAACACTGAAGCTTTCTTT.

This clonotype has only a few counts. V usage is TRBV7-3 and J usage is TRBJ2-1; the match to TRBD2 covers 7 bases. Trimming cost V 5 bases and J 2 bases; bases outside gene matches: 12. The CDR3 extends over 17 amino acids. Per the germline V gene, CDR1 is SGHTA and CDR2 is FQGTGA. CDR3 in amino acids: CASSPGAISGAYNEQFF. The DNA for the CDR3 is TGTGCCAGCAGCCCCGGGGCGATAAGCGGGGCCTACAATGAGCAGTTCTTC.